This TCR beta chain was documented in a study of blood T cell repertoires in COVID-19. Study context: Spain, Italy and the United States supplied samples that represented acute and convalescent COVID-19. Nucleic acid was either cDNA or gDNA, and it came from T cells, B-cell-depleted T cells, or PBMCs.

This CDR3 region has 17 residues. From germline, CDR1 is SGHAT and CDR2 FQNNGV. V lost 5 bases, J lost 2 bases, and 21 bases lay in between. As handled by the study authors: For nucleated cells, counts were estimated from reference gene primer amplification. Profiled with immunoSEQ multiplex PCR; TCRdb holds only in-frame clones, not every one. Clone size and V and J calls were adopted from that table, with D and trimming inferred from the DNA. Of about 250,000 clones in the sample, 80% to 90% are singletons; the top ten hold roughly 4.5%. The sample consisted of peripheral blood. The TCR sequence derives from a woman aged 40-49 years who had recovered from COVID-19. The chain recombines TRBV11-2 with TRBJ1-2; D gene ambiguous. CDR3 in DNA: TGTGCCAGCAGCGCGCCCCTCGGGATGATGATGAACTATGGCTACACCTTC. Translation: CASSAPLGMMMNYGYTF. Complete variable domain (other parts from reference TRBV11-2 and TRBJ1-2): EAGVAQSPRYKIIEKRQSVAFWCNPISGHATLYWYQQILGQGPKLLIQFQNNGVVDDSQLPKDRFSAERLKGVDSTLKIQPAKLEDSAVYLCASSAPLGMMMNYGYTFGSGTRLTVV.